Given below is one TCR beta chain in context. Its cognate antigen is unknown. This CDR3 has 16 residues. Between the trimmed V and J ends, which lost 3 bases and 0 bases, there was a span of 12 bases. CDR1 and CDR2 from the germline V gene are KGHSH and LQKENI. This specimen comes from a study of shared clonotypes between healthy human individuals. Study-wide findings and caveats: An effect of sequencing depth on clonotype sharing among donors was expected.

The protocol was immunoSEQ multiplex PCR, while the TCRdb copy is restricted to in-frame clones and leaves out a portion. Of roughly 1.4 million clones listed, approximately 98.5% are singletons. Sequenced input: naive CD4+ T cells sorted from blood. Subset reported: CD45RA+ positively selected. The sequence was obtained from a man under 40 in good health. The chain recombines TRBV18 with TRBJ2-4; D is ambiguous. CDR3 protein: CASSPENPGAKNIQYF. The CDR3 DNA sequence: TGTGCCAGCTCACCTGAGAATCCGGGAGCCAAAAACATTCAGTACTTC. Supplemented by reference TRBV18 and TRBJ2-4, the full variable domain reads NAGVMQNPRHLVRRRGQEARLRCSPMKGHSHVYWYRQLPEEGLKFMVYLQKENIIDESGMPKERFSAEFPKEGPSILRIQQVVRGDSAAYFCASSPENPGAKNIQYFGAGTRLSVL.